Listed here is a single TCR beta chain. The antigen remains undetermined. The sample belongs to a study of a mutant IDH1 vaccine in newly diagnosed glioma. On the study more broadly: The treated group averaged approximately 42 years old and was about 62% male, roughly 38% female. Previous care, which was radiotherapy, temozolomide, or both, most often involved both.

The time point is: baseline, week 1 (first vaccination visit). The treatment denotes: pre-vaccination baseline after standard-of-care therapy. The CDR3 contains 14 residues. V gave up 3 bases and J gave up 0 bases, with 8 bases separating them. Germline V gives CDR1 MDHEN, CDR2 SYDVKM. Whole-study results and caveats: Pseudoprogression apparently tracked independently of changes in top peripheral T cell clonotypes. Immune responses induced by the vaccine were seen in 93.3% of patients, spanning multiple MHC alleles.

Some clones are missing from TCRdb's copy, which holds only in-frame ones; the method was immunoSEQ multiplex PCR. The sample consists of fewer than 85,000 clones, around 85% of them appearing once. Sequencing used PBMCs, obtained from a glioma patient treated with radiotherapy, temozolomide or both. This chain uses TRBV28 with TRBJ1-1; D unclear. The clonotype was recovered from a man younger than 40 with glioma. In nucleotides, the CDR3 is TGTGCCAGCAGTTTGGCAGGTATGAACACTGAAGCTTTCTTT. As protein: CASSLAGMNTEAFF. Complete variable domain (other parts from reference TRBV28 and TRBJ1-1): DVKVTQSSRYLVKRTGEKVFLECVQDMDHENMFWYRQDPGLGLRLIYFSYDVKMKEKGDIPEGYSVSREKKERFSLILESASTNQTSMYLCASSLAGMNTEAFFGQGTRLTVV.